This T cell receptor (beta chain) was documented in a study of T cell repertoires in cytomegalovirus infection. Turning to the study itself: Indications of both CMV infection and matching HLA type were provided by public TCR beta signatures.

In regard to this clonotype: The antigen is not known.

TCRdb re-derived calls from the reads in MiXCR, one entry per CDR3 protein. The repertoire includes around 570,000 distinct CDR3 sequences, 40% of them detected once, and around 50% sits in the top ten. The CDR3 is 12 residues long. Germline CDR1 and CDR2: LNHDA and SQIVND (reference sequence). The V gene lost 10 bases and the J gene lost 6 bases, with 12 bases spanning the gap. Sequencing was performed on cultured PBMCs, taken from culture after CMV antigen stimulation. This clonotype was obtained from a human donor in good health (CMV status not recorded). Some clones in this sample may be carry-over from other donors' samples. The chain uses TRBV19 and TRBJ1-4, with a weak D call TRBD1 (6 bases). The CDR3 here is CATRGWDEKLFF. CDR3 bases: TGTGCCACGAGGGGGTGGGATGAAAAACTGTTTTTT.